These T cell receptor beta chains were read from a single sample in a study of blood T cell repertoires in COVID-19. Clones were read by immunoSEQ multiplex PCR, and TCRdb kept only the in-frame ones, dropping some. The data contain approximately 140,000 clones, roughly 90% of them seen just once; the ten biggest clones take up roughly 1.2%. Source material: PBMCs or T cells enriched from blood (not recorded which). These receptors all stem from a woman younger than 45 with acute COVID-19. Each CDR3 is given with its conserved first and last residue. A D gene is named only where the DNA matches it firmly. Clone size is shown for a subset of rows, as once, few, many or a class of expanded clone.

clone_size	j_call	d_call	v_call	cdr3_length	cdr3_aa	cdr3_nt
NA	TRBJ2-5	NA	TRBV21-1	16	CASSENKNRGRETQYF	TGTGCCAGCAGCGAAAACAAAAACAGGGGCAGAGAGACCCAGTACTTC
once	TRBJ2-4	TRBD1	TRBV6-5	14	CASSNAGTGNIQYF	TGTGCCAGCAGTAACGCCGGGACAGGGAACATTCAGTACTTC
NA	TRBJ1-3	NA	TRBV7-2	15	CASSLNRAFGNTIYF	TGTGCCAGCAGCTTAAACAGGGCGTTTGGAAACACCATATATTTT
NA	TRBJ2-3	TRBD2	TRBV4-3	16	CASSQDLAGGTDTQYF	TGCGCCAGCAGCCAAGATCTTGCGGGGGGCACAGATACGCAGTATTTT
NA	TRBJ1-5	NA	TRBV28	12	CASRQTEQPQHF	TGTGCCAGCAGACAGACAGAACAGCCCCAGCATTTT
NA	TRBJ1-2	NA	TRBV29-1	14	CSVRRDNSNYGYTF	TGCAGCGTTCGCAGGGATAATTCTAACTATGGCTACACCTTC
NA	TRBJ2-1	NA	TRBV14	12	CASSLSSHEQFF	TGTGCCAGCAGCTTGAGTTCCCATGAGCAGTTCTTC
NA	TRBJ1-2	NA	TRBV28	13	CASSNEGPYGYTF	TGTGCCAGTTCGAATGAGGGTCCCTATGGCTACACCTTC
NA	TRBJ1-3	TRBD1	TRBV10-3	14	CAIRTGGSGNTIYF	TGTGCCATCAGAACAGGGGGCTCTGGAAACACCATATATTTT
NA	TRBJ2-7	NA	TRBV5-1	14	CASSLASLRDEQYF	TGCGCCAGCAGCTTGGCCTCTCTACGGGACGAGCAGTACTTC
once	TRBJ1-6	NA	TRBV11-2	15	CASSSRAGDNSPLHF	TGTGCCAGCAGCTCCCGAGCGGGCGATAATTCACCCCTCCACTTT
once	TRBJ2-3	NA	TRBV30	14	CAWSVLNFRDTQYF	TGTGCCTGGAGTGTATTGAATTTTAGAGATACGCAGTATTTT
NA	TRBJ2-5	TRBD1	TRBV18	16	CASSPRLTGALETQYF	TGTGCCAGCTCACCACGCCTTACAGGGGCCCTAGAGACCCAGTACTTC
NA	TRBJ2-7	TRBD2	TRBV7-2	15	CASSLGRGSGHEQYF	TGTGCCAGCAGCCTTGGGCGCGGGAGCGGCCACGAGCAGTACTTC
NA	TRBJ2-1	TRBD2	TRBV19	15	CASSVAGGIYNEQFF	TGTGCCAGTAGTGTAGCGGGAGGGATTTACAATGAGCAGTTCTTC
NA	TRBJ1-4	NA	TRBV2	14	CASRAENLWEKLFF	TGTGCCAGCAGGGCGGAAAACCTTTGGGAAAAACTGTTTTTT
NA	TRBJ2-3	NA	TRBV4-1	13	CASSQGPRNTQYF	TGCGCCAGCAGCCAAGGTCCGAGAAATACGCAGTATTTT
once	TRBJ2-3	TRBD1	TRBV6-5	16	CASSSWTGVRTDTQYF	TGTGCCAGCAGTTCTTGGACAGGGGTCCGCACAGATACGCAGTATTTT
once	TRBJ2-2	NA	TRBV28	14	CASSLTGNTGELFF	TGTGCCAGCAGCCTCACAGGGAACACCGGGGAGCTGTTTTTT
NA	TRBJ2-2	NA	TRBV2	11	CASSSTGELFF	TGTGCCAGCAGCTCGACAGGGGAGCTGTTTTTT
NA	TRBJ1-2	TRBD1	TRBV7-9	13	CASSSTGQGAEAF	TGTGCCAGCAGCTCGACGGGACAGGGGGCAGAAGCCTTC
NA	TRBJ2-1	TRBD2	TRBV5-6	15	CASSSSGRALNEQFF	TGTGCCAGCAGCTCCAGCGGGAGGGCCCTCAATGAGCAGTTCTTC